The sequence of this T cell receptor beta chain was determined in a study of OX40 agonist ivuxolimab in advanced cancers. Study-level background: Patients received ivuxolimab, an agonistic anti-OX40 (CD134) antibody.

With 1 base removed from V and 2 bases from J, the gap between germline ends came to 9 bases. The CDR3 loop spans 14 amino acids. Germline assignment: CDR1 PRHDT and CDR2 FYEKMQ (reference sequence). The method was immunoSEQ multiplex PCR; TCRdb's version includes in-frame clones alone and lacks a portion of them. The sample yields tens of thousands of clones, roughly nine tenths seen once. The specimen was CD4+ or CD8+ T cells sorted from blood, collected in a trial of the OX40 agonist ivuxolimab. This clonotype was sampled from an adult with an advanced solid tumor such as melanoma, head and neck, liver or kidney cancer. The chain couples TRBV13 to TRBJ2-7; no definite D call. CDR3 sequence (DNA): TGTGCCAGCAGCTTAGTGGCCGGGCCCTACGAGCAGTACTTC. This gives the protein CASSLVAGPYEQYF.